These 7 T cell receptor beta chains share one sample of origin, sequenced in a study of lymphopenia after photon versus proton radiotherapy. Sequencing was performed with immunoSEQ multiplex PCR; in TCRdb, only in-frame clones are kept and a portion is missing. In the table there are 25,000 to 35,000 clones, roughly 88% of which are singletons. Sequenced here: peripheral blood, sampled from a patient treated with photon-based radiotherapy. Receptor source: a woman in her forties or fifties with pancreatic cancer.

The V and J genes are TRBV11-2 and TRBJ2-6; D ambiguous. Germline V gene lookup returns CDR1 SGHAT and CDR2 FQNNGV. The CDR3 covers 15 residues. The germline V and J ends were trimmed by 2 bases and 2 bases, with 7 bases remaining between them. CDR3 in amino acids: CASSLSPAGANVLTF. The CDR3 DNA follows: TGTGCCAGCAGCTTAAGCCCGGCTGGGGCCAACGTCCTGACTTTC.

The genes are TRBV10-2 and TRBJ1-1; tentative D call: TRBD1 (6 bases). CDR3 size: 15 residues. CDR1 is WSHSY, CDR2 SAAADI, per germline. V shed 2 bases and J shed 7 bases, with 17 bases lying between them. The CDR3 bases are TGCGCCAGCAGTGAGCCGGCGGGGGGGCGCGATGAAGCTTTCTTT. Protein sequence: CASSEPAGGRDEAFF.

The CDR3 here is CASSLEEGAYEQYF. Here the CDR3 DNA reads TGTGCCAGCAGCTTAGAAGAGGGGGCGTACGAGCAGTACTTC. J is TRBJ2-7 and V is TRBV7-9; TRBD1 matches at 7 bases. The germline V gene encodes CDR1 SEHNR and CDR2 FQNEAQ (reference sequence). V shed 1 base, J shed 4 bases, and the junction held 4 bases outside the gene matches. The CDR3 loop spans 14 amino acids.

The gene calls are TRBV2 and TRBJ2-7; 7 bases fit TRBD1. The germline CDR1 and CDR2 sequences are SNHLY and FYNNEI. This CDR3 is built from 13 residues. The junction had 3 bases not matched to a gene; V was cut back by 5 bases and J by 2 bases. The chain's CDR3 is CASSRQGTYEQYF. The CDR3 DNA follows: TGTGCCAGCAGTCGACAGGGAACCTACGAGCAGTACTTC. The whole variable domain, remainder taken from reference TRBV2 and TRBJ2-7, is EPEVTQTPSHQVTQMGQEVILRCVPISNHLYFYWYRQILGQKVEFLVSFYNNEISEKSEIFDDQFSVERPDGSNFTLKIRSTKLEDSAMYFCASSRQGTYEQYFGPGTRLTVT.

This rearrangement joins TRBV7-8 to TRBJ1-3; D is ambiguous. CDR1 SGHVS and CDR2 FQNEAQ come from the germline V gene. V was cut by 1 base and J by 7 bases, with 17 bases left in between. The CDR3 is 16 residues long. The CDR3 DNA reads TGTGCCAGCAGCTTAGAGAGGTACCAGCTACGGAACACCATATATTTT. Translation: CASSLERYQLRNTIYF.

The genes are TRBV6-5 and TRBJ2-4; weak D call: TRBD2 (6 bases). V lost 7 bases, J lost 5 bases, and 9 bases lay in between. Germline CDR1 is MNHEY and CDR2 is SVGAGI. This CDR3 has 12 residues. This CDR3 reads CASKSGENIQYF. The CDR3 nucleotides are TGTGCCAGCAAGTCGGGGGAAAACATTCAGTACTTC.

The gene calls are TRBV12-5 and TRBJ2-7; TRBD2 agrees at 8 bases. This CDR3 is built from 15 residues. Germline V CDR1 and CDR2: LGHNT, FRNRAP. The V gene end was trimmed by 6 bases and the J gene end by 2 bases; junction bases not matched to a gene: 9. The CDR3 DNA follows: TGTGCTAGTGGGCGGAGTCTAGCGGGCGCCTACGAGCAGTACTTC. Translating it yields CASGRSLAGAYEQYF.